This T cell receptor beta chain was observed in a study of glioma-infiltrating T cells (dated by TCRdb to between 2015 and 2016). For context, the study as a whole: Low-grade gliomas were represented by WHO grade II oligodendrogliomas or astrocytomas, and glioblastomas were represented by WHO grade IV tumors that were sampled at initial rather than recurrent diagnosis. The sequencing target for blood libraries was about 4- to 11-fold coverage of about a million peripheral T cells. Each tissue-infiltrating repertoire was compared with the same patient's peripheral blood repertoire to measure divergence between tissue and blood T-cell populations. Three low-grade glioma patients, several primary glioblastoma patients, and three non-glioma patients who contributed non-neoplastic brain tissue made up the paired cohort. Dexamethasone was administered to glioma patients for six or fewer days before surgery. The study sequenced TCR alpha- and beta-chain repertoires from glioma tissue, from non-neoplastic brain tissue and from matched peripheral blood mononuclear cells.

TCR alpha and beta CDR3 regions were amplified with the iRepertoire nested amplicon-rescue multiplex PCR (arm-PCR) platform from RNA. The input for one-step reverse transcription and amplification was about 100-400 ng of either tissue mRNA or PBMC total RNA. After bead purification, a secondary multiplex PCR added Illumina adapters, and libraries were gel-purified between 200 and 400 bp. Demultiplexing relied on internal 6-nucleotide barcodes carried by the libraries. Sequencing of libraries was performed on an Illumina MiSeq with 2x220 or 2x250 nucleotide paired-end reads. Processing in the source paper ran as follows. Paired reads were merged with FLASH 1.2.11 and aligned to the GRCh37 human genome with BWA-MEM before extracting TRA and TRB reads. V and J assignment used an IMGT-derived reference of cassette sequences and CDR3 motifs that included pseudogenes. Reads were translated in three frames, and productive CDR3s were defined by a C…FGXG motif without stop codons. Unique combinations of V-J cassette pair and CDR3 amino acid sequence were defined as clonotypes. Reads were filtered by Hamming distance, with the threshold set by the sequence error rate of each sample in mapped regions. The public sequencing data were trimmed at Q25 with fastp and processed into clonotypes with MiXCR by TCRdb, which kept only in-frame beta chains. Rows are combined by CDR3 protein, so each entry shows the most common genes and DNA. The authors' filters were not applied to this entry. The sample table lists around 390,000 distinct CDR3 sequences, 41% of them with a count of one. More than 10% of the sample is held by the ten biggest clonotypes.

Including the terminal cysteine and phenylalanine, the CDR3 comprises 15 residues. The DNA shown is the 45-base CDR3, in frame from base 1. From V the trimming removes 2 bases and from J it removes 8 bases, while the gene matches leave 10 bases of the junction unaccounted for. CDR1 and CDR2 are drawn from the germline V gene (reference sequence): LNHNV, YYDKDF. Surgical brain or tumor specimens were cryofrozen in liquid nitrogen immediately after resection, and peripheral blood cells were collected concurrently. Many counts were recorded for this clonotype. Its antigen is not yet known. Within one base of it there is no much larger clone, and no base qualities were kept. General study outcomes and caveats: Tissue and blood shared very few CDR3 sequences, a result attributed to high CDR3 diversity and limited sampling. A signature set of shared blood CDR3 motifs marked patients with low tissue-blood divergence and was depleted in highly divergent patients. VJ-independent divergence between tissue and blood was lower than expected in non-neoplastic patients but higher than expected in all gliomas, particularly low-grade gliomas. Group comparisons were based on small numbers of patients: three non-neoplastic, three low-grade glioma and 7 to 9 glioblastoma patients.

The chain is assembled from TRBV15 and TRBJ1-2, and TRBD1 aligns with 8 junction nucleotides. The sample consisted of glioma tissue, nonneoplastic brain tissue, or PBMCs (not recorded which). The receptor's source is a human donor with low-grade glioma or glioblastoma, undergoing nonglioma brain surgery, or in good health (not recorded which). The sequence in DNA is TGTGCCACCAGCAGAAAACCGCAGGGGGCGGGAGGCTACACCTTC. This is translated as CATSRKPQGAGGYTF.